The 16 T cell receptor beta chains below come from one sample, sequenced in a study of blood T cell repertoires in COVID-19. Clones were sequenced by immunoSEQ multiplex PCR, and TCRdb holds only the in-frame ones, with some missing. The sample yields 30,000 to 50,000 clones, around 74% seen once. Sequenced: peripheral blood. The receptors derive from a man aged 65 to 79 with acute or convalescent COVID-19.

Sample share makes this clone medium-sized. The chain is built from TRBV29-1 and TRBJ2-3, with a tentative D call TRBD2 (6 bases). The germline V and J ends were trimmed by 2 bases and 5 bases, with 17 bases remaining between them. There are 15 residues in the CDR3. Per the germline V gene, CDR1 is SQVTM and CDR2 is ANQGSEA. CDR3 bases: TGCAGCGTTGAACTCAGAGTCAGGGAGGTAGATACGCAGTATTTT. It translates to CSVELRVREVDTQYF.

The chain joins TRBV7-2 to TRBJ1-4; 9 bases map to TRBD1. V lost 5 bases, J lost 7 bases, and 5 bases stayed unmatched. Germline V gene sequence: CDR1 SGHTA, CDR2 FQGNSA. The CDR3 totals 14 residues. The CDR3 loop is CASSPRTGVEKLFF. CDR3 nucleotide sequence: TGTGCCAGCAGCCCTCGGACAGGGGTTGAAAAACTGTTTTTT.

V usage is TRBV6-6 and J usage is TRBJ2-5; D is ambiguous. V lost 10 bases to trimming and J lost 2 bases, with 8 bases between them. In germline, CDR1 is MNHNY, CDR2 SVGAGI (reference sequence). The CDR3 totals 11 residues. The CDR3 DNA is TGTGCCACGACACGGCAAGAGACCCAGTACTTC. Protein product: CATTRQETQYF.

In this sample, this clone turned up a few times. V usage is TRBV7-8 and J usage is TRBJ1-6; 8 bases line up with TRBD1. V dropped 1 base and J dropped 10; count of bases not matched to a gene: 9. The germline gives CDR1 SGHVS, CDR2 FQNEAQ. CDR3 length: 16 amino acids. The CDR3 DNA follows: TGTGCCAGCAGCTTAGGATTGGCAGGGGGCGGCTCACCCCTCCACTTT. Protein: CASSLGLAGGGSPLHF.

This clone has more than one count but fewer than ten. The chain has TRBV9 and TRBJ2-5; unclear D gene. V lost 4 bases to trimming and J lost 5 bases, with 18 bases between them. Germline lookup yields CDR1 SGDLS and CDR2 YYNGEE. The CDR3 is 15 residues long. The CDR3 DNA reads TGTGCCAGCAGCACCACCGACTGGTTTGGCGAGACCCAGTACTTC. Amino acid sequence: CASSTTDWFGETQYF.

V gene TRBV10-3 combines with J gene TRBJ2-2; 10 nucleotides align to TRBD2. The CDR3 consists of 16 residues. Per the germline V gene, CDR1 is ENHRY and CDR2 is SYGVKD. Germline trimming cut 4 bases from V and 5 bases from J; bases unmatched to any gene: 7. The CDR3 loop reads CAISGASGRATGELFF. CDR3 in DNA: TGTGCCATCAGTGGGGCAAGCGGGAGGGCTACCGGGGAGCTGTTTTTT.

This chain uses TRBV29-1 with TRBJ1-3; D is unclear. Looked up from germline, CDR1 is SQVTM and CDR2 is ANQGSEA. Trimming stripped 5 bases from V and 9 bases from J, with 17 bases between. The CDR3 is made up of 13 amino acids. The CDR3 coding sequence is TGCAGCGTTAGGTCGACATCTGGAGGCACCATATATTTT. Its protein is CSVRSTSGGTIYF.

The chain joins TRBV10-2 to TRBJ2-7; 9 bases line up with TRBD2. The CDR3 sequence is 15 residues long. After removal of 8 bases from V and 3 bases from J, the junction contained 11 bases not matched to a gene. The germline CDR1 and CDR2 sequences are WSHSY and SAAADI. The CDR3 spells CASVSGGSGSYEQYF. The CDR3 nucleotides are TGCGCCAGCGTATCCGGGGGTAGCGGGAGCTACGAGCAGTACTTC.

This chain connects TRBV18 to TRBJ1-2, with D uncertain. V lost 3 bases, J lost 0 bases, and 17 bases lay in between. There are 17 residues in the CDR3. Germline V lookup: CDR1 KGHSH, CDR2 LQKENI. The CDR3 region has the DNA TGTGCCAGCTCACCCTCTACTCGGGAGGGCTCTAACTATGGCTACACCTTC. Residues: CASSPSTREGSNYGYTF.

The chain couples TRBV10-1 to TRBJ1-4; D might be TRBD1 (6 bases). The V end lost 3 bases, the J end lost 8 bases, and 19 bases lay between the germline ends. The CDR3 extends over 16 amino acids. Germline loops: CDR1 WNHNN, CDR2 SYGVQD (reference sequence). Written as DNA, the CDR3 is TGCGCCAGCAGTGAAGAGGGACCGGGACAAGGAGAAAAACTGTTTTTT. Encoded protein: CASSEEGPGQGEKLFF.

The chain joins TRBV5-1 to TRBJ2-1, with 9 bases fitting TRBD1. Germline V lookup: CDR1 SGHRS, CDR2 YFSETQ. V trimming: 7 bases; J trimming: 5 bases; junction bases outside the gene matches: 7. The CDR3 is 14 amino acids. DNA of the CDR3: TGCGCCAGCTGCCGGGACAGGGACAACAATGAGCAGTTCTTC. This codes for CASCRDRDNNEQFF. Full variable domain (missing parts from reference TRBV5-1 and TRBJ2-1): KAGVTQTPRYLIKTRGQQVTLSCSPISGHRSVSWYQQTPGQGLQFLFEYFSETQRNKGNFPGRFSGRQFSNSRSEMNVSTLELGDSALYLCASCRDRDNNEQFFGPGTRLTVL.

This chain connects TRBV2 to TRBJ2-1, with TRBD2 identical over 13 bases. The CDR3 sequence is 18 residues long. Trimming took 1 base from V and 6 from J; bases not matched to a gene: 9. CDR1 is SNHLY and CDR2 is FYNNEI in the germline V gene. The DNA for the CDR3 is TGTGCCAGCAGTGAAGTGACTAGCGGGAGGAGGTATCCCAATGAGCAGTTCTTC. This translates into CASSEVTSGRRYPNEQFF.

The CDR3 bases are TGTGCCAGCAGTTCCCCCAGCGGGAGAGCCTACAATGAGCAGTTCTTC. This translates into CASSSPSGRAYNEQFF. V is TRBV27 and J is TRBJ2-1; 8 nucleotides agree with TRBD2. The CDR3 totals 16 residues. After removal of 4 bases from V and 2 bases from J, the junction contained 7 bases not matched to a gene. Germline loops: CDR1 MNHEY, CDR2 SMNVEV (reference sequence).

The chain links TRBV12-3 or TRBV12-4 to TRBJ1-2, with no clear D. The CDR3 covers 12 residues. V was cut by 1 base and J by 5 bases, with 5 bases left in between. The CDR3 DNA reads TGTGCCAGCAGTTTAGAGGAGTATGGCTACACCTTC. This encodes CASSLEEYGYTF.

The V call is TRBV13, the J call TRBJ1-2; 9 positions agree with TRBD1. CDR3 length: 17 residues. Germline V gene data show CDR1 as PRHDT and CDR2 as FYEKMQ (reference sequence). The trim removed 4 bases at V and 1 base at J, leaving 10 bases unmatched. The CDR3 loop reads CASSSAKGTGINYGYTF. CDR3 in DNA: TGTGCCAGCAGCTCCGCCAAAGGGACAGGGATTAACTATGGCTACACCTTC.

The rearrangement uses TRBV29-1 and TRBJ1-4; 8 bases line up with TRBD1. CDR3 length: 14 residues. V trimming: 0 bases; J trimming: 4 bases; junction bases outside the gene matches: 1. Germline V gene lookup returns CDR1 SQVTM and CDR2 ANQGSEA. The CDR3 region is CSVEDGQGNEKLFF. As DNA, the CDR3 is TGCAGCGTTGAAGACGGACAGGGTAATGAAAAACTGTTTTTT.